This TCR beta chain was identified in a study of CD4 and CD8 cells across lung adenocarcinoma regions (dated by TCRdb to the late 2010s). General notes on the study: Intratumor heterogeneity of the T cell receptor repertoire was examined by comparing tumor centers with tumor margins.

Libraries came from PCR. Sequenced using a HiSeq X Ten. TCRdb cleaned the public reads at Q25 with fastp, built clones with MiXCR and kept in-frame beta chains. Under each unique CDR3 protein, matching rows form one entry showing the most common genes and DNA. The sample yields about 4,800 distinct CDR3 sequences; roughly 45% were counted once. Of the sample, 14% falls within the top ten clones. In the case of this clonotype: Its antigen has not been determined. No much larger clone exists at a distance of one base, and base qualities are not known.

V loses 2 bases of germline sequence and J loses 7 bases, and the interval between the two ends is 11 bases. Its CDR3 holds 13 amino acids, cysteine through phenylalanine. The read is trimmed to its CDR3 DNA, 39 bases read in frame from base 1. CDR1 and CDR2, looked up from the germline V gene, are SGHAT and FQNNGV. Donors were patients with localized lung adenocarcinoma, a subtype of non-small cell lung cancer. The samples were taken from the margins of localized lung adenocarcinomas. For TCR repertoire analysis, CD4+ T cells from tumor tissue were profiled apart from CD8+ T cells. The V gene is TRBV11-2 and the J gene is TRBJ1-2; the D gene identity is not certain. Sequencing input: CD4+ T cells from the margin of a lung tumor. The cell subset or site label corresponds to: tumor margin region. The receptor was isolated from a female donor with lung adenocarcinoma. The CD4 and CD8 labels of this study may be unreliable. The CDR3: CASSLTQVLGYTF. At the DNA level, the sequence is TGTGCCAGCAGCTTAACTCAGGTTCTTGGCTACACCTTC.